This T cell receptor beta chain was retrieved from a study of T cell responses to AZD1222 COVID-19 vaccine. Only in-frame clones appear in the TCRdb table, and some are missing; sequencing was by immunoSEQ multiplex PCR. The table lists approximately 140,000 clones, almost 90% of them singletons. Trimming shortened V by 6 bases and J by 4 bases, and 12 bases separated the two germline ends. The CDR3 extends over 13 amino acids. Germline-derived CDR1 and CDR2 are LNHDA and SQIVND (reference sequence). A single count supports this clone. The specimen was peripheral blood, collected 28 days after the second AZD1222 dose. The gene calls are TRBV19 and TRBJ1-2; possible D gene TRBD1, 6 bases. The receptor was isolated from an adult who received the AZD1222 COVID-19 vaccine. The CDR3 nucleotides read TGTGCCAGTAGAAGAACAGGGATCTATGGCTACACCTTC. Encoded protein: CASRRTGIYGYTF.